This T cell receptor (beta chain) emerged from a study of blood T cell repertoires in COVID-19. In the study overall: Italy, Spain and the United States were the sources of the convalescent and acute COVID-19 samples. Sources were T cells, B-cell-depleted T cells, or PBMCs; the material itself was cDNA or gDNA.

This CDR3 region has 14 residues. V gave up 6 bases and J gave up 6 bases; unmatched junction bases: 11. The germline CDR1 and CDR2 sequences are MNHEY and SMNVEV (reference sequence). In the source study's methods: Estimation of nucleated cell counts was performed using reference gene primer amplification. Libraries were prepared by immunoSEQ multiplex PCR; TCRdb keeps only in-frame clonotypes and omits some of them. V and J calls and clone size are given by that table; D and trimming were obtained from the DNA. Here the sample spans 45,000 to 55,000 clones, 84% being singletons. This sequence joins TRBV27 and TRBJ2-7, with 7 bases aligning to TRBD2. Material: peripheral blood. The clonotype comes from a man aged 50 to 60 with acute or convalescent COVID-19. CDR3 loop: CASRPGLQSVEQYF. The CDR3 nucleotides are TGTGCCAGCAGACCGGGACTACAATCGGTCGAGCAGTACTTC.